These 23 T cell receptor beta chains originate from one sample sequenced in a study of blood T cell repertoires in COVID-19. Some clones are missing from TCRdb's copy, which holds only in-frame ones; the method was immunoSEQ multiplex PCR. The data hold roughly 250,000 clones, with 75% to 95% observed a single time. Sequencing was performed on PBMCs or T cells enriched from blood (not recorded which). The receptors stem from a woman in her late teens or twenties who had recovered from COVID-19.

The chain is built from TRBV24-1 and TRBJ1-4; no clear D gene. This CDR3 has 14 residues. Germline CDR1 and CDR2: KGHDR and SFDVKD. Trimming stripped 2 bases from V and 0 bases from J, with 3 bases between. The CDR3 is CATSDSATNEKLFF. In DNA form, the CDR3 reads TGTGCCACCAGTGATTCGGCAACTAATGAAAAACTGTTTTTT.

V gene TRBV2 combines with J gene TRBJ1-1; D call uncertain. CDR3 size: 15 residues. The V and J ends lost 6 bases and 5 bases respectively, with 19 bases between them. Germline V CDR1 and CDR2: SNHLY, FYNNEI. The CDR3 DNA sequence: TGTGCCAGCAGGCCCAACCGACTCGGTGGAACTGAAGCTTTCTTT. This translates into CASRPNRLGGTEAFF.

The rearrangement uses TRBV29-1 and TRBJ2-7; D possibly corresponds to TRBD1 (6 bases). This CDR3 comprises 13 residues. With 3 bases removed from V and 2 bases from J, the gap between germline ends came to 11 bases. Germline lookup yields CDR1 SQVTM and CDR2 ANQGSEA. CDR3 amino acids: CSVEDSLTYEQYF. CDR3 coding DNA: TGCAGCGTTGAGGACAGTCTAACCTACGAGCAGTACTTC.

The V gene is TRBV3-1 (or the pseudogene TRBV3-2), the J gene TRBJ2-3; D might be TRBD2 (6 bases). V was trimmed by 6 bases and J by 4 bases, leaving 11 bases between them. The CDR3 has 13 amino acids. Germline V gene data show CDR1 as LGHDT and CDR2 as YNNKEL (reference sequence). CDR3 loop: CASRLTSSDTQYF. Here the CDR3 DNA reads TGTGCCAGCAGGCTCACTAGCTCAGATACGCAGTATTTT.

The chain joins TRBV27 to TRBJ1-2; D perhaps matches TRBD1 (5 bases). V gave up 5 bases and J gave up 4 bases, with 20 bases separating them. The CDR3 covers 16 residues. The germline CDR1 and CDR2 sequences are MNHEY and SMNVEV (reference sequence). The CDR3 nucleotides are TGTGCCAGCAGTCCTTTCGGGGGGAGGTATTTCTATGGCTACACCTTC. It encodes CASSPFGGRYFYGYTF.

The V gene is TRBV28, the J gene TRBJ2-5, with D possibly matching TRBD2 (7 bases). The CDR3 is made up of 13 amino acids. In germline, CDR1 is MDHEN, CDR2 SYDVKM. Trimming pared 4 bases from V and 7 bases from J, leaving 13 bases between. The CDR3 region has the DNA TGTGCCAGCAGTTCACCGGGGGGCGGGACCCAGTACTTC. Its protein product is CASSSPGGGTQYF.

The V and J genes are TRBV19 and TRBJ2-7; 9 nucleotides line up with TRBD1. The V segment lost 1 base and the J segment 2 bases; nucleotides outside the gene matches: 0. Germline V gives CDR1 LNHDA, CDR2 SQIVND (reference sequence). This CDR3 has 14 residues. CDR3 loop: CASSIGTGAYEQYF. For the CDR3, the DNA is TGTGCCAGTAGTATAGGGACAGGGGCCTACGAGCAGTACTTC.

This clone occurred a few times. This chain uses TRBV6-5 with TRBJ1-2; a weak D match, TRBD1 (6 bases). The CDR3 sequence is 11 residues long. Germline loops: CDR1 MNHEY, CDR2 SVGAGI. V was pared by 6 bases and J by 8 bases, with 10 bases between. The CDR3 nucleotides are TGTGCCAGCAGCTCCAGGGGAGGCTACACCTTC. Protein: CASSSRGGYTF.

The chain is built from TRBV9 and TRBJ1-2, with D hard to call. Germline V gene data show CDR1 as SGDLS and CDR2 as YYNGEE. CDR3 length equals 14 residues. V was cut by 0 bases and J by 7 bases, with 13 bases left in between. In DNA, the CDR3 is TGTGCCAGCAGCGTAGTCGCAACATCGGGTGGCTACACCTTC. It yields the protein CASSVVATSGGYTF.

The chain employs TRBV18 and TRBJ1-1; 9 bases line up with TRBD1. Germline V gene data show CDR1 as KGHSH and CDR2 as LQKENI. The CDR3 contains 15 residues. With 4 bases clipped from V and 8 bases from J, the junction kept 11 bases outside the gene matches. CDR3 DNA sequence: TGTGCCAGCTCACAAACCCCGGGACAGGGCCAAGAAGCTTTCTTT. Protein sequence: CASSQTPGQGQEAFF. The full variable domain, in which reference TRBV18 and TRBJ1-1 provide the parts outside the CDR3, is NAGVMQNPRHLVRRRGQEARLRCSPMKGHSHVYWYRQLPEEGLKFMVYLQKENIIDESGMPKERFSAEFPKEGPSILRIQQVVRGDSAAYFCASSQTPGQGQEAFFGQGTRLTVV.

A word on this clone: The same CDR3 arises from other DNA sequences in this sample as well. This chain connects TRBV18 to TRBJ1-2; D gene ambiguous. Trimming cost V 2 bases and J 1 base, with 5 bases left between them. The CDR3 has 13 residues. Germline CDR1 KGHSH, CDR2 LQKENI. The CDR3 sequence is CASSPAGNYGYTF. The DNA for the CDR3 is TGTGCCAGCTCACCAGCCGGTAACTATGGCTACACCTTC.

The V gene is TRBV20-1, the J gene TRBJ1-5; D perhaps matches TRBD1 (5 bases). CDR3 length equals 16 residues. Germline CDR1 reads DFQATT; CDR2 reads SNEGSKA (reference sequence). The ends were cut back, 3 bases at V and 0 bases at J, with 15 bases in the middle. CDR3 loop: CSASNRFLTSNQPQHF. DNA for the CDR3: TGCAGTGCTAGTAACAGGTTTCTTACTAGCAATCAGCCCCAGCATTTT.

The chain uses TRBV5-4 and TRBJ2-5; the D is unclear. The CDR3 length is 14 residues. CDR1 and CDR2 from the germline V gene are SGHNT and YYREEE (reference sequence). Trimming left V 0 bases short and J 5 bases short, with 11 bases between. DNA for the CDR3: TGTGCCAGCAGCTTGGACCCCGCGTTGGAGACCCAGTACTTC. Protein: CASSLDPALETQYF.

V and J are TRBV19 and TRBJ1-4, with D possibly TRBD1 on 6 matching bases. Germline V gene data show CDR1 as LNHDA and CDR2 as SQIVND (reference sequence). This CDR3 spans 16 amino acids. V lost 3 bases and J lost 3, with 14 bases in between. CDR3 DNA: TGTGCCAGTAGTATCCTCCCAGGGGTAGCTAATGAAAAACTGTTTTTT. Amino acid sequence: CASSILPGVANEKLFF.

The V gene is TRBV5-1, the J gene TRBJ1-3; the D gene is possibly TRBD1 (5 bases). The V and J ends lost 4 bases and 2 bases respectively, with 10 bases between them. Germline CDR1 and CDR2: SGHRS and YFSETQ. This CDR3 has 14 residues. Here the CDR3 reads CASSVQGAGNTIYF. The CDR3 nucleotides read TGCGCCAGCAGCGTTCAAGGGGCTGGAAACACCATATATTTT. Variable domain in full (rest from reference TRBV5-1 and TRBJ1-3): KAGVTQTPRYLIKTRGQQVTLSCSPISGHRSVSWYQQTPGQGLQFLFEYFSETQRNKGNFPGRFSGRQFSNSRSEMNVSTLELGDSALYLCASSVQGAGNTIYFGEGSWLTVV.

The J gene is TRBJ1-2, the V gene TRBV5-1; perhaps TRBD1 as D (5 bases). Germline-derived CDR1 and CDR2 are SGHRS and YFSETQ. The CDR3 spans 13 residues. Trimming cost V 5 bases and J 4 bases, with 12 bases left between them. As DNA, the CDR3 is TGCGCCAGCAGTCCTGGACACGGCTATGGCTACACCTTC. It is translated as CASSPGHGYGYTF.

The V gene is TRBV6-5, the J gene TRBJ2-1; maybe TRBD1 (5 bases). The CDR3 totals 15 residues. V was cut by 2 bases and J by 0 bases, with 8 bases left in between. Germline loops: CDR1 MNHEY, CDR2 SVGAGI. CDR3 DNA: TGTGCCAGCAGTTACGGGGCAGCCTCCTACAATGAGCAGTTCTTC. It yields the protein CASSYGAASYNEQFF.

V usage is TRBV5-6 and J usage is TRBJ1-5; 11 bases map to TRBD1. Germline CDR1 reads SGHDT; CDR2 reads YYEEEE. CDR3 size: 16 residues. V shed 4 bases and J 9 bases; nucleotides not matched to a gene: 12. This CDR3 is CASSLRGQGGPRPQHF. CDR3 bases: TGTGCCAGCAGCCTTAGGGGACAGGGGGGCCCACGGCCCCAGCATTTT.

The J gene is TRBJ2-5, the V gene TRBV5-4; 7 nucleotides align to TRBD1. Germline loops: CDR1 SGHNT, CDR2 YYREEE (reference sequence). V lost 4 bases and J lost 0; bases outside the gene matches: 6. The CDR3 contains 15 residues. Here the CDR3 DNA reads TGTGCCAGCAGCCCCTCGACAGGGCACCAAGAGACCCAGTACTTC. The encoded protein is CASSPSTGHQETQYF.

The V gene is TRBV9, the J gene TRBJ1-2; 8 bases map to TRBD1. Germline V gene data show CDR1 as SGDLS and CDR2 as YYNGEE. The CDR3 runs 14 residues. V lost 4 bases, J lost 8 bases, and 10 bases stayed unmatched. CDR3 sequence (DNA): TGTGCCAGCAGCCAATTGGGACAGGTGGGGGGCTACACCTTC. It codes for CASSQLGQVGGYTF. Full variable domain (remainder filled in from reference TRBV9 and TRBJ1-2): DSGVTQTPKHLITATGQRVTLRCSPRSGDLSVYWYQQSLDQGLQFLIQYYNGEERAKGNILERFSAQQFPDLHSELNLSSLELGDSALYFCASSQLGQVGGYTFGSGTRLTVV.

The V gene is TRBV29-1, the J gene TRBJ1-2; 10 bases agree with TRBD1. The CDR3 runs to 12 residues. V was pared by 4 bases and J by 8 bases, with 4 bases of the junction left unmatched. Germline CDR1 SQVTM, CDR2 ANQGSEA. The DNA of the CDR3 is TGCAGCGTTGGCGGGACAGGGGACGGCTACACCTTC. Residues: CSVGGTGDGYTF.

This chain connects TRBV27 to TRBJ2-1; 11 bases align to TRBD2. The length of the CDR3 is 16 residues. Germline lookup yields CDR1 MNHEY and CDR2 SMNVEV (reference sequence). Germline trimming cut 2 bases from V and 7 bases from J; bases unmatched to any gene: 7. The CDR3 spells CASSLMPGLAANEQFF. CDR3 nucleotide sequence: TGTGCCAGCAGTTTAATGCCGGGACTAGCGGCGAATGAGCAGTTCTTC.

The chain recombines TRBV28 with TRBJ1-1; no reliable D call. Per the germline V gene, CDR1 is MDHEN and CDR2 is SYDVKM. The V end lost 4 bases, the J end lost 4 bases, and 13 bases lay between the germline ends. This CDR3 comprises 14 residues. CDR3 in amino acids: CASSSPGRVTEAFF. The CDR3 nucleotides are TGTGCCAGCAGTTCGCCCGGGCGGGTCACTGAAGCTTTCTTT.